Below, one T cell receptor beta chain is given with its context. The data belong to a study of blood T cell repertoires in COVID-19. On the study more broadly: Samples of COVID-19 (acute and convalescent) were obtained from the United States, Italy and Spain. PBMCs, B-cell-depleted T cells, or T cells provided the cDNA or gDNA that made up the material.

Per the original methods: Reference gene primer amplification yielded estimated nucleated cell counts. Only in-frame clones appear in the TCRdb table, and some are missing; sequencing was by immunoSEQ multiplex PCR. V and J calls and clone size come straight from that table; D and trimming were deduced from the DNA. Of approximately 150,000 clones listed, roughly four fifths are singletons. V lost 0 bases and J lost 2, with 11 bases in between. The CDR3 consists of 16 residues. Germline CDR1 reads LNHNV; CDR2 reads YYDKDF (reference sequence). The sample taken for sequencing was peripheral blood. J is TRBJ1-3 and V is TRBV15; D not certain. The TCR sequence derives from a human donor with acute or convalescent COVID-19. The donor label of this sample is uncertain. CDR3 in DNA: TGTGCCACCAGCAGAGATTTTCGGTCCCCTGGAAACACCATATATTTT. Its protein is CATSRDFRSPGNTIYF.